Here is one T cell receptor beta chain with its context. The antigen remains undetermined. TCRdb's copy holds only in-frame clones and misses some; the assay was immunoSEQ multiplex PCR. The sample contains around 100,000 clones, roughly 92% of which appear only once. The germline V gene encodes CDR1 SGHRS and CDR2 YFSETQ. Trimming left V 6 bases short and J 0 bases short, with 3 bases between. CDR3 length: 11 amino acids. The data stem from a study of siplizumab effects on memory and regulatory T cells. Study findings and constraints: On average, around 70% of mappable alloreactive CD4+ clones were Treg-derived under siplizumab, against about 25% in controls. Researchers did not confirm the suppressive function of proliferating Tregs from siplizumab cultures. Naive T cells, seemingly more diverse than memory cells, seemed major alloresponse contributors. Alloreactive sequences from unstimulated CD4+ memory cells fell significantly with siplizumab.

Sequencing was done on a sample of Tregs sorted from blood. This sequence originates from a human donor in good health. The J gene is TRBJ1-1, the V gene TRBV5-1; D call uncertain. Written as DNA, the CDR3 is TGCGCCAGCAAAATGAACACTGAAGCTTTCTTT. Translating it yields CASKMNTEAFF.